This TCR beta chain was captured by sequencing in a study of cytomegalovirus exposure and HLA in healthy donors. Each donor was nominally healthy when sampled (though unrecorded immune exposures were likely). A note on this clone: The antigen remains undetermined.

Study results and limitations: Later analysis identified a missense DCLRE1C variant that was linked to TCR beta V- and J-gene trimming. Roughly even sequencing depth across donors was the assumption behind the presence/absence analyses.

The PCR made use of 60 Vbeta and 13 Jbeta primers. Methods used by the authors: It was a later analysis that counted roughly 79 million unique TCR beta chains, of which some 9.9 million were shared. TCRdb's copy holds only in-frame clones and misses some; the assay was immunoSEQ multiplex PCR. The V and J calls and clone size come from that table; D and trimming were worked out from the DNA. This table holds about 190,000 clones, approximately 84% found once. Source material: PBMCs. This sequence was found in a woman aged 45-60 years in good health and CMV-seropositive.

The CDR3 DNA follows: TGTGCCAGCATCACGGCGGACAGGCGAAGAGGGCAGCCCCAGCATTTT. This gives the protein CASITADRRRGQPQHF. V and J are TRBV7-2 and TRBJ1-5; TRBD1 matches 7 bases. CDR1 and CDR2 from the germline V gene are SGHTA and FQGNSA. Losses at the gene ends were 7 bases for V and 7 bases for J; bases not matched to a gene: 16. CDR3 size: 16 residues.